This record covers a single TCR beta chain. It was with unique molecular identifiers that the TCRbeta library was prepared. Via MiXCR, TCRdb re-called the PCR reads, giving one row per CDR3 protein. The sample holds about 610,000 distinct CDR3 sequences, approximately 10% seen once. The CDR3 runs to 15 residues. Per the germline V gene, CDR1 is KGHSH and CDR2 is LQKENI. J lost 7 bases, V lost 6 bases, and 7 bases had no gene match. The sample belongs to a study of T-cell reconstitution after alpha-beta-depleted transplantation in children. Sequencing used PBMCs from the stem cell graft donor, obtained from the stem cell graft. The receptor's source is a human donor who donated a stem cell graft to a child with acute myeloid leukemia. The rearrangement joins TRBV18 to TRBJ2-1, with 12 bases lining up with TRBD2. This chain's CDR3 is CASSPTSGSGNEQFF. Written as DNA, the CDR3 is TGTGCCAGCTCGCCGACTAGCGGGAGTGGTAATGAGCAGTTCTTC.